What follows are 13 T cell receptor beta chains derived from one specimen sequenced in a study of tumor and adjacent non-tumor tissue in lung cancer. TCRbeta libraries were built with three rounds of nested PCR, modified from ARM-PCR. TCRdb re-called the multiplex PCR reads through MiXCR, storing one row per CDR3 protein. The sample lists some 74,000 distinct CDR3 sequences; around 70% were seen once. This sample's RNA came from whole unsorted tissue. The sequenced material came from lung tumor tissue. Receptors originate from a woman aged 40 to 50 with non-small cell lung cancer.

As to this clonotype: The junction departs from germline at one end; a sequencing error may be responsible. CDR3 bases: TGTGCCAGCAGTTTCACCGGGGGCAGATCCTATGAGCAGCACTTC. Translation: CASSFTGGRSYEQHF. The chain employs TRBV11-2 and TRBJ2-7; either TRBD1 or TRBD2 may fit D (6 bases each). The CDR3 spans 15 residues. Per germline, CDR1 SGHAT and CDR2 FQNNGV.

A note on this clonotype: The germline gene is not matched at one end of the junction; a read error may be the cause. This chain uses TRBV28 with TRBJ2-2; possible D gene TRBD2, 6 bases. The germline gives CDR1 MDHEN, CDR2 SYDVKM. The CDR3 extends over 14 amino acids. This chain's CDR3 is CSSSYGTETGELFF. The CDR3, as DNA: TGTTCCAGCAGTTACGGGACTGAGACCGGGGAGCTGTTTTTT.

As to this clonotype: A much bigger clone sits one base away, suggesting this may be a read error. V is TRBV5-1 and J is TRBJ2-7, with 8 nucleotides matching TRBD1. This CDR3 has 14 residues. V shed 1 base and J 4 bases; nucleotides not matched to a gene: 4. Germline CDR1 and CDR2: SGHRS and YFSETQ. The CDR3 sequence is CASSLTGGKYEQYF. The CDR3 nucleotides read TGCGCCAGCAGCTTGACAGGGGGGAAATACGAGCAGTACTTC.

As concerns this clonotype: Germline and junction disagree at one end, which may indicate a read error. This chain connects TRBV4-2 to TRBJ2-7; weak D call: TRBD2 (5 bases). This CDR3 is built from 14 residues. Per germline, CDR1 LGHNA and CDR2 YNFKEQ. The CDR3: CASSNDSASYEKYF. CDR3 in DNA: TGTGCCAGCAGCAATGATAGCGCATCCTACGAGAAGTACTTC.

On this clonotype: At one of its ends the junction is not consistent with the germline gene, which may arise from a read error. The chain couples TRBV11-2 to TRBJ2-2; the D gene is possibly TRBD2 (5 bases). Per germline, CDR1 SGHAT and CDR2 FQNNGV. The CDR3 has 16 residues. The CDR3 region is CANSLALRTNTGELSF. Here the CDR3 DNA reads TGTGCCAACAGCTTAGCTCTCAGGACGAACACCGGGGAGCTGTCTTTT.

With respect to this clonotype: An end of the junction differs from the germline gene, which may be a read error. The gene calls are TRBV7-9 and TRBJ2-7; D uncertain. Looked up from germline, CDR1 is SEHNR and CDR2 is FQNEAQ (reference sequence). This CDR3 has 12 amino acids. CDR3 protein: CASSFRNYEHYF. The CDR3 DNA follows: TGTGCCAGCAGCTTTCGGAACTACGAGCACTACTTC.

V gene TRBV5-1 combines with J gene TRBJ2-5, with D perhaps given as TRBD1 or TRBD2 (5 bases each). This CDR3 is built from 16 residues. Trimming took off 4 bases at V and 5 bases at J, with 21 bases between the two ends. Germline-derived CDR1 and CDR2 are SGHRS and YFSETQ. CDR3: CASSPSEQEARETQYF. The CDR3 DNA sequence: TGCGCCAGCAGCCCTAGTGAACAGGAGGCAAGGGAGACCCAGTACTTC.

V is TRBV12-3 or TRBV12-4 and J is TRBJ2-1; TRBD2 might be the D (6 bases). CDR3 length: 14 amino acids. V gave up 7 bases and J gave up 7 bases, with 17 bases separating them. DNA of the CDR3: TGTGCCAGCATACCAATTAGCGGACTAAATGAGCAGTTCTTC. Residues: CASIPISGLNEQFF.

With respect to this clonotype: Since the CDR3 does not end with the conserved phenylalanine or tryptophan, this likely comes from a read error. The chain has TRBV12-3 or TRBV12-4 and TRBJ1-1; TRBD1 matches 9 bases. The CDR3 consists of 16 residues. Here the CDR3 reads CANSLYLDRGNTEAFL. CDR3 coding DNA: TGTGCCAACAGTCTCTACCTGGACAGGGGAAACACTGAAGCTTTCCTC.

Turning to this clonotype: The junction departs from the called germline gene at one end, perhaps through a read error. The chain combines TRBV7-9 with TRBJ1-2, with D perhaps matching TRBD1 (6 bases). This CDR3 comprises 17 residues. CDR1 is SEHNR and CDR2 is FQNEAQ in the germline V gene (reference sequence). DNA of the CDR3: TGTGTCAGCAGCTTAGCGATTGCAGGGGTGGATAACTATGACTACACCTTC. It is translated as CVSSLAIAGVDNYDYTF.

On this clonotype itself: This likely comes from a read error, as the CDR3 has no conserved phenylalanine or tryptophan at its end. The J gene is TRBJ2-5, the V gene TRBV14; D is unclear. CDR1 is SGHDN, CDR2 FVKESK, per germline. This CDR3 has 16 residues. V was clipped by 1 base and J by 5 bases, with 17 bases between them. The chain's CDR3 is CASSQGVARVSETQYL. In nucleotides, the CDR3 is TGTGCCAGCAGCCAAGGGGTGGCTAGGGTCTCGGAGACCCAGTACTTA.

This clonotype was counted only a few times. A much larger clonotype is one base distant, so this may be a read error. This chain uses TRBV7-8 with TRBJ1-3, with D tentatively TRBD1 (6 bases). Germline CDR1 is SGHVS and CDR2 is FQNEAQ. This CDR3 is built from 16 residues. The DNA of the CDR3 is TGTGTCAGCAGCCTCAGCCAGGGGATTGATCGAAACACCATATATTTT. As protein: CVSSLSQGIDRNTIYF.

Concerning this clonotype: A much more abundant neighbour one base away suggests this may be a read error. The J gene is TRBJ2-3, the V gene TRBV13; 9 bases map to TRBD2. Germline CDR1 and CDR2: PRHDT and FYEKMQ (reference sequence). The CDR3 length is 15 residues. The CDR3 here is CAGSFSSGRTDTQYF. The CDR3 nucleotides are TGTGCCGGCAGCTTTAGCAGCGGGAGGACAGATACGCAGTATTTT.